Below, 20 T cell receptor beta chains from the same sample are listed, as sequenced in a study of OX40 agonist ivuxolimab in advanced cancers. Measured with immunoSEQ multiplex PCR; TCRdb has only the in-frame clones, and not every one. The sample includes 60,000 to 80,000 clones, roughly 89% of them seen just once. The input for sequencing was CD4+ or CD8+ T cells sorted from blood, taken in a trial of the OX40 agonist ivuxolimab. All receptors come from an adult with an advanced solid tumor such as melanoma, head and neck, liver or kidney cancer.

This chain uses TRBV5-8 with TRBJ2-2, with D possibly matching TRBD1 (6 bases). V was clipped by 0 bases and J by 7 bases, with 16 bases between them. The CDR3 has 16 amino acids. In germline, CDR1 is SGHTS, CDR2 YDEGEE. The CDR3 here is CASSLAPEQGYGELFF. The CDR3 coding sequence is TGTGCCAGCAGCTTGGCCCCAGAACAGGGTTACGGGGAGCTGTTTTTT.

The rearrangement links TRBV18 to TRBJ1-6; 7 bases match TRBD1. CDR1 KGHSH and CDR2 LQKENI come from the germline V gene. This CDR3 is built from 13 residues. V shed 3 bases, J shed 11 bases, and the junction held 4 bases outside the gene matches. CDR3 sequence reads: CASSPTGDPPLHF. CDR3 bases: TGTGCCAGCTCACCCACAGGGGACCCACCCCTCCACTTT.

Of note for this clone: Other DNA variants within this sample encode the same CDR3. The chain uses TRBV5-1 and TRBJ1-2; a weak D match, TRBD1 (5 bases). The germline CDR1 and CDR2 sequences are SGHRS and YFSETQ. The CDR3 is 13 residues long. V lost 0 bases to trimming and J lost 4 bases, with 7 bases between them. CDR3 DNA sequence: TGCGCCAGCAGCTTGGACGGGACCTATGGCTACACCTTC. As protein: CASSLDGTYGYTF.

This clone was observed a single time. The CDR3 DNA is TGTGCCAGCTCGCCCAGCCAGGGGTTGGAGACCCAGTACTTC. Protein: CASSPSQGLETQYF. This sequence joins TRBV18 and TRBJ2-5; perhaps TRBD1 as D (6 bases). The CDR3 length is 14 residues. Deletions cut 6 bases from V and 5 bases from J, with 16 bases between. In germline, CDR1 is KGHSH, CDR2 LQKENI. The full variable domain, with the rest looked up from reference TRBV18 and TRBJ2-5, is NAGVMQNPRHLVRRRGQEARLRCSPMKGHSHVYWYRQLPEEGLKFMVYLQKENIIDESGMPKERFSAEFPKEGPSILRIQQVVRGDSAAYFCASSPSQGLETQYFGPGTRLLVL.

The chain recombines TRBV4-1 with TRBJ1-5; D uncertain. Germline V CDR1 and CDR2: MGHRA, YSYEKL. The V gene lost 0 bases and the J gene lost 2 bases, with 11 bases spanning the gap. The CDR3 length is 16 residues. CDR3: CASSQEEGVRNQPQHF. CDR3 DNA: TGCGCCAGCAGCCAAGAGGAGGGCGTTCGCAATCAGCCCCAGCATTTT.

The chain has TRBV15 and TRBJ1-4, with D possibly TRBD1 on 6 matching bases. The CDR3 runs to 14 residues. V dropped 3 bases and J dropped 8 bases, with 13 bases sitting between them. Germline V gene lookup returns CDR1 LNHNV and CDR2 YYDKDF (reference sequence). CDR3 in amino acids: CATSSSGEGEKLFF. The CDR3 coding sequence is TGTGCCACCAGCAGTTCAGGGGAGGGAGAAAAACTGTTTTTT.

The V call is TRBV9, the J call TRBJ2-3; possibly TRBD2 for D (6 bases). The CDR3 covers 14 residues. Per the germline V gene, CDR1 is SGDLS and CDR2 is YYNGEE. Trimming shortened V by 0 bases and J by 4 bases, and 9 bases separated the two germline ends. CDR3 nucleotides: TGTGCCAGCAGCGTAGGGGGCGGGGCAGATACGCAGTATTTT. Translation: CASSVGGGADTQYF. The full variable domain, its missing parts supplied by reference TRBV9 and TRBJ2-3, is DSGVTQTPKHLITATGQRVTLRCSPRSGDLSVYWYQQSLDQGLQFLIQYYNGEERAKGNILERFSAQQFPDLHSELNLSSLELGDSALYFCASSVGGGADTQYFGPGTRLTVL.

The V gene is TRBV9, the J gene TRBJ2-5, with TRBD1 identical over 8 bases. V gave up 3 bases and J gave up 4 bases; unmatched junction bases: 5. This CDR3 has 14 residues. Germline lookup yields CDR1 SGDLS and CDR2 YYNGEE. DNA of the CDR3: TGTGCCAGCAGCGCAGGGGGCGTGGGAGAGACCCAGTACTTC. It is translated as CASSAGGVGETQYF.

The chain employs TRBV5-1 and TRBJ2-2; TRBD2 might be the D (5 bases). Trimming cost V 1 base and J 7 bases, with 8 bases left between them. Germline CDR1 is SGHRS and CDR2 is YFSETQ. The CDR3 is made up of 13 amino acids. The CDR3 coding sequence is TGCGCCAGCAGCTTGAGAGGAGGCGGGGAGCTGTTTTTT. The encoded protein is CASSLRGGGELFF.

This chain's CDR3 is CASSPLNEQFF. The CDR3, as DNA: TGTGCCAGCAGTCCTCTCAATGAGCAGTTCTTC. The V call is TRBV6-6, the J call TRBJ2-1; D is undetermined. This CDR3 has 11 amino acids. The germline gives CDR1 MNHNY, CDR2 SVGAGI (reference sequence). Trimming removed 5 bases from V and 6 bases from J, with 5 bases in between.

The chain combines TRBV11-2 with TRBJ2-3; 8 bases line up with TRBD1. The CDR3 extends over 15 amino acids. CDR1 SGHAT and CDR2 FQNNGV come from the germline V gene. V lost 5 bases and J lost 3; bases outside the gene matches: 7. This CDR3 reads CASSTSGGKTDTQYF. In DNA, the CDR3 is TGTGCCAGCAGCACATCAGGGGGCAAAACAGATACGCAGTATTTT. Combining the CDR3 with reference TRBV11-2 and TRBJ2-3 gives the whole variable domain EAGVAQSPRYKIIEKRQSVAFWCNPISGHATLYWYQQILGQGPKLLIQFQNNGVVDDSQLPKDRFSAERLKGVDSTLKIQPAKLEDSAVYLCASSTSGGKTDTQYFGPGTRLTVL.

This clone has more than one count but fewer than ten. The V call is TRBV5-1, the J call TRBJ1-6, with 8 bases aligning to TRBD1. J was trimmed by 7 bases and V by 4 bases; bases with no gene match: 7. Germline-derived CDR1 and CDR2 are SGHRS and YFSETQ. This CDR3 is built from 15 residues. The CDR3 DNA reads as TGCGCCAGCAGCCCCGATGGACAGGGAAATTCACCCCTCCACTTT. Amino acid sequence: CASSPDGQGNSPLHF.

V usage is TRBV11-2 and J usage is TRBJ2-5; TRBD1 might be the D (5 bases). From germline, CDR1 is SGHAT and CDR2 FQNNGV. CDR3 length: 15 amino acids. The ends were cut back, 4 bases at V and 4 bases at J, with 16 bases in the middle. CDR3 protein: CASSSLHLRGETQYF. Written as DNA, the CDR3 is TGTGCCAGCAGCTCCCTTCATCTTAGGGGAGAGACCCAGTACTTC.

V gene TRBV7-6 combines with J gene TRBJ2-2, with 13 bases identical to TRBD2. Unmatched junction bases numbered 11, after V lost 6 bases and J lost 7 bases. Germline lookup yields CDR1 SGHVS and CDR2 FNYEAQ. The CDR3 has 17 residues. This CDR3 reads CASSPTSGGAPVGELFF. In DNA form, the CDR3 reads TGTGCCAGCAGTCCTACTAGCGGGGGGGCTCCTGTCGGGGAGCTGTTTTTT.

V is TRBV7-2 and J is TRBJ1-5; D gene uncertain. Germline loops: CDR1 SGHTA, CDR2 FQGNSA. V lost 0 bases and J lost 3, with 6 bases in between. This CDR3 has 14 residues. The CDR3 region is CASSLAGNNQPQHF. CDR3 DNA sequence: TGTGCCAGCAGCTTAGCAGGGAACAATCAGCCCCAGCATTTT.

The chain uses TRBV5-1 and TRBJ1-5; the D gene is possibly TRBD1 (5 bases). Germline values: CDR1 SGHRS, CDR2 YFSETQ. V lost 0 bases and J 2 bases, leaving 12 bases between the germline ends. The CDR3 has 16 amino acids. DNA for the CDR3: TGCGCCAGCAGCTTGGGGGTTAGAGGGGGCAATCAGCCCCAGCATTTT. Translating it yields CASSLGVRGGNQPQHF.

The rearrangement links TRBV5-1 to TRBJ2-1; no definite D call. The CDR3 has 14 residues. CDR1 is SGHRS and CDR2 is YFSETQ in the germline V gene. V lost 0 bases, J lost 9 bases, and 13 bases lay in between. The CDR3 DNA follows: TGCGCCAGCAGCTTGGGTCTAGAAGGAACTGAGCAGTTCTTC. Translating gives CASSLGLEGTEQFF. Drawing the rest from reference TRBV5-1 and TRBJ2-1, the complete variable domain is KAGVTQTPRYLIKTRGQQVTLSCSPISGHRSVSWYQQTPGQGLQFLFEYFSETQRNKGNFPGRFSGRQFSNSRSEMNVSTLELGDSALYLCASSLGLEGTEQFFGPGTRLTVL.

The rearrangement links TRBV6-5 to TRBJ2-1, with D perhaps assigned TRBD1 or TRBD2 (7 bases each). V was pared by 6 bases and J by 4 bases, with 16 bases between. The V gene's germline CDR1 is MNHEY and CDR2 SVGAGI. This CDR3 comprises 15 residues. CDR3 protein: CASRRQGGAYNEQFF. CDR3 sequence (DNA): TGTGCCAGCAGAAGACAGGGAGGGGCGTACAATGAGCAGTTCTTC.

This clone was seen only a few times. This chain joins TRBV9 and TRBJ1-1; D not certain. The CDR3 length is 13 residues. Germline assignment: CDR1 SGDLS and CDR2 YYNGEE. The germline V and J ends were trimmed by 3 bases and 1 base, with 7 bases remaining between them. This CDR3 is CASSAIRNTEAFF. Here the CDR3 DNA reads TGTGCCAGCAGCGCTATTAGGAACACTGAAGCTTTCTTT. The whole variable domain, filled in from reference TRBV9 and TRBJ1-1, reads DSGVTQTPKHLITATGQRVTLRCSPRSGDLSVYWYQQSLDQGLQFLIQYYNGEERAKGNILERFSAQQFPDLHSELNLSSLELGDSALYFCASSAIRNTEAFFGQGTRLTVV.

This rearrangement joins TRBV7-2 to TRBJ1-4; D not certain. Per germline, CDR1 SGHTA and CDR2 FQGNSA. Trimming removed 7 bases from V and 3 bases from J, with 9 bases in between. CDR3 size: 13 residues. DNA for the CDR3: TGTGCCAGCACTTCACAAGCTAATGAAAAACTGTTTTTT. Translating it yields CASTSQANEKLFF.